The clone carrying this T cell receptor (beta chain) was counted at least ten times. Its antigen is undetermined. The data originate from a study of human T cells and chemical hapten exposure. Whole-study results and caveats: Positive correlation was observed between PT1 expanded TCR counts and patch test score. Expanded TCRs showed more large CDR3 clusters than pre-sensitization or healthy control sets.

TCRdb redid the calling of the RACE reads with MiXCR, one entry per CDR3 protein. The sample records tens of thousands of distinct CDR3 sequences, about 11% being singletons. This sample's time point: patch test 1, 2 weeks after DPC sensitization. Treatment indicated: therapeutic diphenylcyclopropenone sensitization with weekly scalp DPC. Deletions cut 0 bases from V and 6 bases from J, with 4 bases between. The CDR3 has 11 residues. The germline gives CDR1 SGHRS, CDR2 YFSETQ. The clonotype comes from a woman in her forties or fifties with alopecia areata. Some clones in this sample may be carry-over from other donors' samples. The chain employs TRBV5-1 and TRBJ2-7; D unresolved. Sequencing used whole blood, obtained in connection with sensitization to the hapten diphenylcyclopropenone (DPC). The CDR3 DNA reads TGCGCCAGCAGCTTGGGTGGCGAGCAGTACTTC. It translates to CASSLGGEQYF.